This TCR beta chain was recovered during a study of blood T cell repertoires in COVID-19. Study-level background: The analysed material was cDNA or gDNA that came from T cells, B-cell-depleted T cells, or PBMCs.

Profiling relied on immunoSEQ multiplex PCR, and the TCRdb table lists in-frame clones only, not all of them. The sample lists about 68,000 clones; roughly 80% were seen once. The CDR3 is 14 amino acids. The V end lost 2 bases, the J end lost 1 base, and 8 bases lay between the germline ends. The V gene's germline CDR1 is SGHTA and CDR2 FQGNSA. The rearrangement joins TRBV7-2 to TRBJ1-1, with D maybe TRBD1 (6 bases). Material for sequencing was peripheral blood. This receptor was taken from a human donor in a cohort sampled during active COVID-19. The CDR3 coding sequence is TGTGCCAGCAGCTTACAGGGGACGAACACTGAAGCTTTCTTT. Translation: CASSLQGTNTEAFF. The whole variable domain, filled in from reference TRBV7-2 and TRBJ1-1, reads GAGVSQSPSNKVTEKGKDVELRCDPISGHTALYWYRQSLGQGLEFLIYFQGNSAPDKSGLPSDRFSAERTGGSVSTLTIQRTQQEDSAVYLCASSLQGTNTEAFFGQGTRLTVV.